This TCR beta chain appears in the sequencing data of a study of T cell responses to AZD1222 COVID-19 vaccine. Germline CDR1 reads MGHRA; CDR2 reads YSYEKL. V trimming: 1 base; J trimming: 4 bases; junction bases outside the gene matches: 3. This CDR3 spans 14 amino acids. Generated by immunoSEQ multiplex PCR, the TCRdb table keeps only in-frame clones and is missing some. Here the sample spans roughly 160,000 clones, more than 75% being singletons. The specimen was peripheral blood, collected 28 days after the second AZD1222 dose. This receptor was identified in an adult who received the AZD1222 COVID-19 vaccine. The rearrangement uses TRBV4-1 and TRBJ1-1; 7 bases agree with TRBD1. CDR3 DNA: TGCGCCAGCAGCCAAGTGCAGGGGGTCACTGAAGCTTTCTTT. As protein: CASSQVQGVTEAFF.